The entry that follows covers one TCR beta chain sequence. Its target antigen remains unknown. Base qualities are not recorded, but no much larger clone differs from it by a single base. This sample stems from a study of beta chain features in type 1 diabetes (dated 2018 in TCRdb). Regarding the study in general: Mean age, gender distribution, total cell number and subset yield were not different between patients and healthy donors. A total of 107,917,701 sorted cells were examined across all samples, and RNA yield correlated strongly with the number of cells per subset. The study compared the TCRB repertoires of sorted circulating CD4+ T cell subsets in recently diagnosed type 1 diabetes patients with those in matched healthy donors. Regulatory and stem cell-like memory subsets were obtained from only 8 patients and about 8 healthy donors, while naive and central memory subsets were obtained from all 30 or so donors. What the authors observed across the whole study: Type 1 diabetes patients showed a moderate but significant shortening of TCRB CDR3 length in all four CD4+ subsets. Shorter templates might be favored by PCR, yet because patient and control samples were amplified and corrected together, any such skew would affect both groups equally. Because cDNA was sequenced instead of genomic DNA, activated cells with high expression could be over-represented, although the groups did not differ in activation or CD3 levels. Because small numbers of individuals were included in the HLA sub-analyses, any influence of HLA type on TCRB rearrangement was left unresolved. Naive, central memory and regulatory TCRB repertoires appeared to be more alike among patients than among healthy donors. Fewer insertions and more nucleotide deletions at VDJ recombination sites were observed in patients with type 1 diabetes, implying thymic rearrangement abnormalities.

Each donor gave one peripheral blood draw, averaging roughly 100 mL, which was collected into heparinised tubes. A BD FACSAria II was used to sort naive, central memory, regulatory and stem cell-like memory CD4+ T cells with a panel that included CD45RO, CCR7, CD25, CD127, CD95 and CD27. Every sorted population had a purity above 95%. PBMCs were isolated right away by Lymphoprep density gradient centrifugation and were stained directly, without culture. Samples were stained and sorted in pairs, with one healthy donor and one patient per experiment, so that batch effects were minimized. The High Capacity cDNA Reverse Transcription Kit was used to reverse transcribe all of the isolated RNA, meaning that expressed TCRB transcripts were what got sequenced. Deep immunoSEQ sequencing was applied to naive, central memory and regulatory T cell samples, giving an average of about 3.6 million total reads per sample. After sorted cells were lysed in RLT buffer, RNA was extracted with DNase-treated RNeasy Micro or Mini kits, with the choice depending on cell number. To prevent cross-contamination, each cell subset was processed individually, whereas patient and healthy donor samples were processed jointly. The immunoSEQ multiplex PCR was used to amplify TCRB sequences from cDNA, yielding 87-bp fragments that span the CDR3 region. Sequencing of the amplicons was performed on the Illumina HiSeq platform. Turning to the authors' computational methods: PCR bias was computationally corrected using synthetic template baselines, reads within Hamming distance 2 were collapsed, and singletons that could not be merged were discarded. By aligning reads against IMGT, V, D and J genes, CDR3 length, and insertions or deletions at six rearrangement sites were assigned. Within each subset, clonotype counts were normalized to the number of sorted cells before true diversity and Gini coefficients were calculated with the tcR R package. The overlap coefficient, calculated on TCRB nucleotide sequences, was used to measure repertoire sharing. Held by TCRdb, this immuneACCESS table contains in-frame sequences only and omits some clones. Under half of the omission traces to an unresolved V gene where checked; the cause of the rest is unknown. From that table come the V and J calls and clone size; the DNA was used to work out D and trimming. The sample data list hundreds of thousands of clones, and around 15% of these were observed just once. The top ten constitute roughly 6.7% of the sample.

Spanning cysteine to phenylalanine, the CDR3 consists of 13 amino acids. Here the CDR3 DNA is all that survives: 39 bases in frame from base 1. CDR1 and CDR2, per the germline V gene (reference sequence), are SEHNR and FQNEAQ. V is shortened by 5 bases, J by 11 bases, and the region joining them spans 16 bases. This sequence originates from a man between 25 and 39 years old in good health. Here the chain combines TRBV7-9 and TRBJ1-5, with the D segment identity uncertain. The sequencing input was central memory CD4+ T cells from blood. The CDR3 here reads CASSPEGIGSQHF. The nucleotide sequence is given as TGTGCCAGCAGCCCCGAAGGTATTGGGTCCCAGCATTTT.